A selection of T cell receptor beta chains follows, all from one sample in a study of blood T cell repertoires in COVID-19. The table came from immunoSEQ multiplex PCR; TCRdb's copy has only in-frame clones and leaves some out. The repertoire includes 120,000 to 150,000 clones, over 75% of them detected once, and 0.95% to 1.5% sits in the top ten. Sequencing was done on a sample of PBMCs or T cells enriched from blood (not recorded which). These receptors were collected from a woman in her twenties or thirties with acute COVID-19. Both conserved end residues are part of each CDR3. A D gene is named only where the DNA matches it firmly. Not every row has a clone size; where given, it reads once, few, many or a size class.

TRBJ1-2,15,.,TRBV7-9,.,CASSLPGALLYGYTF,TGTGCCAGCAGCTTACCAGGGGCCCTCCTCTATGGCTACACCTTC
TRBJ2-7,15,once,TRBV7-8,.,CASSSRADSSGEQYF,TGTGCCAGCAGCTCTAGGGCGGACAGTTCGGGCGAGCAGTACTTC
TRBJ2-7,16,.,TRBV7-6,TRBD2,CASSPGLAGLSYEQYF,TGTGCCAGCAGCCCAGGACTAGCGGGCCTCTCCTACGAGCAGTACTTC
TRBJ1-2,16,few,TRBV18,TRBD1,CASSPPRDRGNYGYTF,TGTGCCAGCTCACCACCGCGGGACAGGGGTAACTATGGCTACACCTTC
TRBJ2-5,13,.,TRBV4-3,.,CASSQGGQETQYF,TGCGCCAGCAGCCAGGGGGGACAAGAGACCCAGTACTTC
TRBJ2-6,17,once,TRBV19,.,CASSISQVTSGANVLTF,TGTGCCAGTAGTATTTCCCAGGTTACCTCTGGGGCCAACGTCCTGACTTTC
TRBJ1-5,13,.,TRBV18,.,CASSYSSNQPQHF,TGTGCCAGCTCGTACAGTAGCAATCAGCCCCAGCATTTT
TRBJ2-2,16,few,TRBV5-4,TRBD2,CASSLGPSGSTGELFF,TGTGCCAGCAGCTTGGGTCCTAGCGGGAGCACCGGGGAGCTGTTTTTT
TRBJ1-1,13,.,TRBV11-2,.,CASSPTPDTEAFF,TGTGCCAGCAGCCCAACCCCAGACACTGAAGCTTTCTTT
TRBJ1-1,14,.,TRBV11-2,.,CASSLGRMNTEAFF,TGTGCCAGCAGCCTGGGCCGGATGAACACTGAAGCTTTCTTT
TRBJ2-3,16,.,TRBV4-2,TRBD1,CASSQDDTTGADTQYF,TGTGCCAGCAGCCAAGATGATACTACAGGGGCAGATACGCAGTATTTT
TRBJ1-1,16,.,TRBV9,.,CASSVGPGFANTEAFF,TGTGCCAGCAGCGTAGGTCCAGGGTTCGCGAACACTGAAGCTTTCTTT
TRBJ2-4,13,.,TRBV28,TRBD2,CASSSRGGNIQYF,TGTGCCAGCAGTTCTCGGGGGGGAAACATTCAGTACTTC
TRBJ1-2,18,.,TRBV10-3,TRBD1,CAISDSPSGRQGSAGYTF,TGTGCCATCAGTGACTCCCCTTCGGGTAGACAGGGCTCAGCGGGCTACACCTTC
TRBJ1-1,15,.,TRBV18,TRBD1,CASSLTGEMNTEAFF,TGTGCCAGCTCACTAACAGGGGAAATGAACACTGAAGCTTTCTTT
TRBJ1-2,17,.,TRBV19,TRBD1,CASSMNRGTALIYGYTF,TGTGCCAGTAGTATGAATAGGGGGACAGCCCTAATCTATGGCTACACCTTC